The rows below give T cell receptor beta chains drawn from one sample of a study of T cell changes during pregnancy in multiple sclerosis. Measured with immunoSEQ multiplex PCR; TCRdb has only the in-frame clones, and not every one. The table records some 100,000 clones, around nine tenths of them present only once. The source material was peripheral blood, sampled in the second trimester of pregnancy. These receptors were obtained from a female donor with multiple sclerosis, enrolled in a pregnancy study. Each CDR3 is given with its conserved first and last residue. Fields, in order: J gene, V gene, clone size, D gene, CDR3 protein, CDR3 DNA. D genes are given only for firm matches. The size of a clone is reported for some rows only, either as once, few or many, or as a class for expanded clones.

TRBJ1-5 | TRBV18 | - | - | CASSPGGGNQPQHF | TGTGCCAGCTCACCAGGGGGCGGAAATCAGCCCCAGCATTTT
TRBJ1-1 | TRBV5-1 | - | - | CASSLALQGNTEAFF | TGCGCCAGCAGCTTGGCCTTACAGGGGAACACTGAAGCTTTCTTT
TRBJ2-2 | TRBV18 | - | - | CASSPPAVNTGELFF | TGTGCCAGCTCACCACCGGCGGTGAACACCGGGGAGCTGTTTTTT
TRBJ2-1 | TRBV7-2 | - | TRBD1 | CASSPGQGPFNEQFF | TGTGCCAGCAGCCCAGGACAGGGGCCTTTCAATGAGCAGTTCTTC
TRBJ2-7 | TRBV5-1 | - | TRBD1 | CASSLEADRTYEQYF | TGCGCCAGCAGCTTGGAAGCGGACAGGACCTACGAGCAGTACTTC
TRBJ1-1 | TRBV18 | - | - | CASSRDTGNTEAFF | TGTGCCAGCTCCAGGGACACTGGGAACACTGAAGCTTTCTTT
TRBJ1-1 | TRBV11-2 | - | - | CASSALQIPNTEAFF | TGTGCCAGCAGCGCCCTACAGATCCCGAACACTGAAGCTTTCTTT
TRBJ2-3 | TRBV10-3 | - | TRBD2 | CAISPNPGTSGRAMVTDTQYF | TGTGCCATCAGCCCGAACCCCGGGACTAGCGGGAGGGCAATGGTAACAGATACGCAGTATTTT
TRBJ2-6 | TRBV6-1 | - | - | CASSQTGSGANVLTF | TGTGCCAGCAGTCAAACCGGCTCTGGGGCCAACGTCCTGACTTTC
TRBJ2-2 | TRBV7-2 | - | TRBD1 | CASSSGQAYTGELFF | TGTGCCAGCAGCTCCGGACAGGCGTACACCGGGGAGCTGTTTTTT
TRBJ2-5 | TRBV27 | - | TRBD2 | CASSPWAGGRRETQYF | TGTGCCAGCAGCCCATGGGCGGGAGGGCGTCGAGAGACCCAGTACTTC
TRBJ1-1 | TRBV6-5 | once | - | CASSYLPNTEAFF | TGTGCCAGCAGTTACCTACCAAACACTGAAGCTTTCTTT
TRBJ2-7 | TRBV29-1 | - | - | CSAGRSSYEQYF | TGCAGCGCGGGGAGGAGCTCCTACGAGCAGTACTTC
TRBJ2-5 | TRBV7-2 | - | TRBD1 | CASSPDREVRETQYF | TGTGCCAGCAGCCCGGACAGGGAGGTGAGGGAGACCCAGTACTTC
TRBJ2-5 | TRBV6-6 | - | TRBD2 | CASSYSGDETQYF | TGTGCCAGCAGTTACAGCGGGGATGAGACCCAGTACTTC